This entry lists 19 T cell receptor beta chains sequenced from one sample in a study of T cells in Graves' hyperthyroidism and ophthalmopathy. The investigators amplified TCR beta CDR3 regions from RNA transcripts. With the HTBI primer set, the TCR CDR3 went through a first round of RT-PCR. Via MiXCR, TCRdb re-called the multiplex PCR reads, giving one row per CDR3 protein. The table has about 570,000 distinct CDR3 sequences, around 42% seen once. Sequenced input: peripheral blood or thyroid tissue (not recorded which). Every receptor here comes from an adult woman with Graves' disease, either hyperthyroidism or ophthalmopathy (not recorded which).

This rearrangement joins TRBV2 to TRBJ2-7; perhaps TRBD1 as D (6 bases). The ends were cut back, 8 bases at V and 3 bases at J, with 23 bases in the middle. Per germline, CDR1 SNHLY and CDR2 FYNNEI. This CDR3 region has 16 residues. The DNA of the CDR3 is TGTGCCAGCTCACCACGAGGGGGTATGAGCTACTACGAGCAGTACTTC. Translated, it gives CASSPRGGMSYYEQYF.

The chain uses TRBV5-1 and TRBJ1-4, with a possible D match to TRBD1 (5 bases). Trimming removed 4 bases from V and 1 base from J, with 11 bases in between. The CDR3 consists of 15 residues. From germline, CDR1 is SGHRS and CDR2 YFSETQ. DNA of the CDR3: TGCGCCAGCAGCGGGGCAGGGCGAACTAATGAAAAACTGTTTTTT. Protein: CASSGAGRTNEKLFF.

Concerning this clonotype: A much larger clone lies a single base off, so this may be a read error. The chain uses TRBV20-1 and TRBJ1-4; D is perhaps TRBD1 (5 bases). CDR1 and CDR2 (germline): DFQATT, SNEGSKA (reference sequence). Between the trimmed V and J ends, which lost 5 bases and 8 bases, there was a span of 15 bases. The CDR3 totals 13 residues. Here the CDR3 DNA reads TGCAGTGCTGGGGGGAGAGACTGGGAAAAACTGTTTTTT. Its translation: CSAGGRDWEKLFF.

This rearrangement joins TRBV10-3 to TRBJ2-7; a possible D gene is TRBD2 (6 bases). This CDR3 spans 13 amino acids. The germline V gene encodes CDR1 ENHRY and CDR2 SYGVKD. V lost 8 bases and J lost 3, with 14 bases in between. The CDR3 region has the DNA TGTGCCATCGGGGGAGGCATGGGCTACGAGCAGTACTTC. Amino acid sequence: CAIGGGMGYEQYF.

In this sample, this clonotype turned up a few times. This rearrangement joins TRBV20-1 to TRBJ1-4, with 8 bases identical to TRBD1. The CDR3 consists of 13 residues. The V gene's germline CDR1 is DFQATT and CDR2 SNEGSKA (reference sequence). Losses at the gene ends were 3 bases for V and 8 bases for J; bases not matched to a gene: 5. For the CDR3, the DNA is TGCAGTGCTAGCAGGGGGCGCGGGGAAAAACTGTTTTTT. As protein: CSASRGRGEKLFF.

This clonotype was detected only once. A much larger clonotype is one base distant, so this may be a read error. The rearrangement joins TRBV20-1 to TRBJ2-5; D possibly corresponds to TRBD2 (5 bases). This CDR3 contains 16 residues. CDR1 and CDR2 from the germline V gene are DFQATT and SNEGSKA (reference sequence). CDR3 nucleotides: TGCAGTGCTGGAGATTTACAGAGAGGGCCCCGCCGGACCCAGTACTTC. This codes for CSAGDLQRGPRRTQYF.

The V gene is TRBV28, the J gene TRBJ1-4; no firm D call. V lost 10 bases to trimming and J lost 3 bases, with 12 bases between them. The CDR3 is made up of 13 amino acids. CDR1 and CDR2 from the germline V gene are MDHEN and SYDVKM. In nucleotides, the CDR3 is TGTGCCACTTGCCCTAATCCTAATGAAAAACTGTTTTTT. This sequence encodes CATCPNPNEKLFF.

A few counts support this clonotype. The chain has TRBV7-9 and TRBJ2-7; D assignment may be TRBD1 or TRBD2 (5 bases each). The germline CDR1 and CDR2 sequences are SEHNR and FQNEAQ (reference sequence). V was trimmed by 6 bases and J by 12 bases, leaving 21 bases between them. The CDR3 runs 13 residues. For the CDR3, the DNA is TGTGCCAGCAGTGCTAGGGACCTTTGGCAGGGGTACTTC. This encodes CASSARDLWQGYF.

This chain uses TRBV28 with TRBJ1-5, with D possibly matching TRBD1 (5 bases). Trimming removed 11 bases at V and 0 bases at J, with 23 bases between. CDR3 length: 17 amino acids. CDR1 and CDR2 from the germline V gene are MDHEN and SYDVKM. The CDR3 bases are TGTGCCCCATCGGTGAATGGGAGGGGTCTTAGCAATCAGCCCCAGCATTTT. The encoded protein is CAPSVNGRGLSNQPQHF.

This clonotype was found many times. The chain has TRBV2 and TRBJ1-2, with D possibly TRBD1 on 6 matching bases. The germline V gene has CDR1 SNHLY and CDR2 FYNNEI. Deletions cut 5 bases from V and 4 bases from J, with 14 bases between. This CDR3 has 14 amino acids. The CDR3 nucleotides are TGTGCCAGCAGTCATACGACAGGCCTCTATGGCTACACCTTC. Translation gives CASSHTTGLYGYTF.

The chain recombines TRBV2 with TRBJ1-1; TRBD1 matches at 7 bases. Germline-derived CDR1 and CDR2 are SNHLY and FYNNEI. Trimming cost V 5 bases and J 0 bases; bases outside gene matches: 6. The CDR3 totals 15 residues. CDR3: CASSSQGTVNTEAFF. The CDR3, as DNA: TGTGCCAGCAGTTCACAGGGGACCGTGAACACTGAAGCTTTCTTT.

This chain links TRBV25-1 with TRBJ2-1, with a tentative D call TRBD1 (6 bases). The CDR3 covers 12 residues. With 7 bases removed from V and 3 bases from J, the gap between germline ends came to 7 bases. Germline assignment: CDR1 MGHDK and CDR2 SYGVNS. CDR3 in amino acids: CASTGDYNEQFF. In DNA, the CDR3 is TGTGCCAGCACAGGGGACTACAATGAGCAGTTCTTC.

This clonotype has a handful of counts. The chain employs TRBV25-1 and TRBJ2-5; the D gene is possibly TRBD1 (6 bases). The germline V and J ends were trimmed by 1 base and 8 bases, with 17 bases remaining between them. Germline-derived CDR1 and CDR2 are MGHDK and SYGVNS. The CDR3 is 15 amino acids. The CDR3 DNA follows: TGTGCCAGCAGTGAATCTCGACGGGACACCGATACCCAGTACTTC. Encoded protein: CASSESRRDTDTQYF.

The chain has TRBV27 and TRBJ2-7; D may be TRBD2 (6 bases). With 0 bases removed from V and 2 bases from J, the gap between germline ends came to 14 bases. Germline CDR1 reads MNHEY; CDR2 reads SMNVEV (reference sequence). The CDR3 loop spans 16 amino acids. The CDR3 nucleotides read TGTGCCAGCAGTTTATCTGGGCGACTAGGGACCTACGAGCAGTACTTC. It is translated as CASSLSGRLGTYEQYF.

Details on this clonotype: Since no conserved phenylalanine or tryptophan closes the CDR3, a read error is the likely cause. It is unclear where the CDR3 begins or ends on the DNA, so no DNA is shown, and the CDR3 is as TCRdb lists it. The CDR3: CATSRDTA. This rearrangement joins TRBV15 to TRBJ2-5. The CDR3 contains 8 residues when both ends are counted. Germline lookup yields CDR1 LNHNV and CDR2 YYDKDF (reference sequence).

This clonotype was found a few times. A read error is possible here, since a much larger clone lies one base away. This rearrangement joins TRBV6-5 to TRBJ1-5; possible D gene TRBD1, 5 bases. Trimming stripped 6 bases from V and 6 bases from J, with 15 bases between. This CDR3 has 14 amino acids. CDR1 and CDR2 from the germline V gene are MNHEY and SVGAGI. The CDR3 DNA reads TGTGCCAGCAGCCTCCATCAGGGCGGTCAGCCCCAGCATTTT. Protein sequence: CASSLHQGGQPQHF.

This clonotype was observed at least ten times. This chain uses TRBV27 with TRBJ2-5; 7 bases fit TRBD2. Germline V lookup: CDR1 MNHEY, CDR2 SMNVEV (reference sequence). The CDR3 consists of 13 residues. J was trimmed by 4 bases and V by 1 base; bases with no gene match: 0. The CDR3 spells CASSLWGGETQYF. The CDR3 region has the DNA TGTGCCAGCAGTTTATGGGGGGGAGAGACCCAGTACTTC.

The sample holds a few counts of this clonotype. The chain employs TRBV29-1 and TRBJ2-7, with a weak D call TRBD2 (5 bases). Germline values: CDR1 SQVTM, CDR2 ANQGSEA. The CDR3 is made up of 12 amino acids. V was clipped by 4 bases and J by 3 bases, with 10 bases between them. The CDR3 loop is CSVALDFYEQYF. DNA of the CDR3: TGCAGCGTTGCACTGGACTTCTACGAGCAGTACTTC.

This rearrangement joins TRBV29-1 to TRBJ1-2; D not resolved. With 4 bases removed from V and 7 bases from J, the gap between germline ends came to 13 bases. Germline V CDR1 and CDR2: SQVTM, ANQGSEA. The CDR3 is 12 residues long. The CDR3 spells CSVGTFGAGYTF. CDR3 nucleotide sequence: TGCAGCGTTGGGACCTTTGGAGCTGGCTACACCTTC.